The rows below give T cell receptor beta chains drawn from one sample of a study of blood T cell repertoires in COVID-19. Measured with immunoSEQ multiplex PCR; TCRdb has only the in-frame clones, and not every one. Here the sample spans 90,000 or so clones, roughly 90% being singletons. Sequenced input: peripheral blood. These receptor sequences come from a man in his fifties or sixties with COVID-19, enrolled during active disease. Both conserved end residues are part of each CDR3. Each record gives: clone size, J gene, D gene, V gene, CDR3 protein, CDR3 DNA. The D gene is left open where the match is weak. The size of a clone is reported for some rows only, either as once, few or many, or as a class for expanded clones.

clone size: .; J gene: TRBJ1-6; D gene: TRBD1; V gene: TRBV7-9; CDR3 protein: CASSPGTGINNSPLHF; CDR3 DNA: TGTGCCAGCAGTCCCGGGACAGGGATAAATAATTCACCCCTCCACTTT
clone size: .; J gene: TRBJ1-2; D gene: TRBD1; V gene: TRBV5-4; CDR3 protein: CASSPTGGVEDYGYTF; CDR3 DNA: TGTGCCAGCAGTCCCACAGGGGGCGTTGAGGACTATGGCTACACCTTC
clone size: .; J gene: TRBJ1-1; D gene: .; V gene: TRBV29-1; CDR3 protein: CSVGQLEAFF; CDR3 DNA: TGCAGCGTTGGACAGCTTGAAGCTTTCTTT
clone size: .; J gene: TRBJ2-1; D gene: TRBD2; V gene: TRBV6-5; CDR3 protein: CASSYWGTSGKNEQFF; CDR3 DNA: TGTGCCAGCAGTTACTGGGGGACTAGCGGGAAAAATGAGCAGTTCTTC
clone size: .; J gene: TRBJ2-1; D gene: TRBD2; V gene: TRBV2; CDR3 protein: CASSPEAGGPNEQFF; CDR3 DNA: TGTGCCAGCAGCCCAGAGGCGGGAGGGCCAAATGAGCAGTTCTTC
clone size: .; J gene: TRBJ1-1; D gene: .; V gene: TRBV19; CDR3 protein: CASTPAQGMNTEAFF; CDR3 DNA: TGTGCCAGTACCCCAGCCCAGGGTATGAACACTGAAGCTTTCTTT
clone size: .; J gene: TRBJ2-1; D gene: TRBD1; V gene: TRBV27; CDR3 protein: CASRRGPGVSYNEQFF; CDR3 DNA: TGTGCCAGCAGGAGGGGGCCGGGCGTCTCCTACAATGAGCAGTTCTTC
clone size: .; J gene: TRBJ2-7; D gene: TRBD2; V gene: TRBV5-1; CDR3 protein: CASSSGGTSGREQYF; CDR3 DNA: TGCGCCAGCAGCTCCGGAGGTACTAGCGGGAGAGAGCAGTACTTC
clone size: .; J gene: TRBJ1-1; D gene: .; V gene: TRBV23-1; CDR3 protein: CASSQSKSGYCEAFF; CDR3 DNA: TGCGCCAGCAGTCAATCGAAGTCAGGGTACTGCGAAGCTTTCTTT
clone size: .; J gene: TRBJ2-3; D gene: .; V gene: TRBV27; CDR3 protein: CASSPGGFSTDTQYF; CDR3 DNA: TGTGCCAGCAGCCCCGGGGGTTTCAGCACAGATACGCAGTATTTT
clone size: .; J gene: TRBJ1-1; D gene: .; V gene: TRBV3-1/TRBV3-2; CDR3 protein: CASSRRGAGANTEAFF; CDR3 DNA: TGTGCCAGCAGCCGCCGAGGGGCAGGGGCGAACACTGAAGCTTTCTTT
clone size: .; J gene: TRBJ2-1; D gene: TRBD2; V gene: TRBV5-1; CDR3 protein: CASSLGRGRAYNEQFF; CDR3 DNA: TGCGCCAGCAGCTTGGGCCGCGGGAGGGCCTACAATGAGCAGTTCTTC
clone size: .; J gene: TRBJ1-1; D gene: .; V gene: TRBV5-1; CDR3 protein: CASSLTGNTEAFF; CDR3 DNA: TGCGCCAGCAGCTTGACTGGTAACACTGAAGCTTTCTTT
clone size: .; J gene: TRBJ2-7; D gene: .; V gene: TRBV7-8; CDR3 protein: CASSGPGEQYF; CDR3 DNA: TGTGCCAGCAGCGGACCGGGGGAGCAGTACTTC
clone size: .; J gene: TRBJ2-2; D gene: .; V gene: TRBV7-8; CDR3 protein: CASSLFSAGNTGELFF; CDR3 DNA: TGTGCCAGCAGCTTATTCTCCGCGGGGAACACCGGGGAGCTGTTTTTT
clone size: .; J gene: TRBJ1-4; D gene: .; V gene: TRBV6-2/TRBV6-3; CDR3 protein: CASSLRATDEKLFF; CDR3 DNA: TGTGCCAGCAGTTTAAGGGCGACAGATGAAAAACTGTTTTTT
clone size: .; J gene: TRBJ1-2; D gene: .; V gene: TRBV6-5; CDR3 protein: CASSYSRDGYGYTF; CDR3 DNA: TGTGCCAGCAGTTACTCCCGGGATGGGTATGGCTACACCTTC
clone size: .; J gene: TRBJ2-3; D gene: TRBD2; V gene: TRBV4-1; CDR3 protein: CASSQEPRGRAGDTQYF; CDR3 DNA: TGCGCCAGCAGCCAAGAACCCAGAGGGAGGGCCGGGGATACGCAGTATTTT
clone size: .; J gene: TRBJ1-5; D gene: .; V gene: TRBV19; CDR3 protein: CASNQGRNQPQHF; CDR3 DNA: TGTGCCAGTAACCAGGGGAGAAATCAGCCCCAGCATTTT
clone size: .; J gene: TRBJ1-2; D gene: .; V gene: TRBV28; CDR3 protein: CASSTGWRTLNYGYTF; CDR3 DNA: TGTGCCAGCAGCACTGGTTGGCGGACTCTTAACTATGGCTACACCTTC
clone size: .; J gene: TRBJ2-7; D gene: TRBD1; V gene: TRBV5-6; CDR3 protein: CASSSSTGGFGYEQYF; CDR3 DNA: TGTGCCAGCAGCTCATCGACAGGGGGCTTCGGCTACGAGCAGTACTTC
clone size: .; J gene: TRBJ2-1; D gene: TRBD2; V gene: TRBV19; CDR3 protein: CASRRVPAGLDNEQFF; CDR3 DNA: TGTGCCAGTAGGCGGGTACCAGCGGGATTAGACAATGAGCAGTTCTTC
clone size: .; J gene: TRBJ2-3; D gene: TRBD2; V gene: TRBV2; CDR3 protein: CASSWRREGYLGTQYF; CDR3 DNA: TGTGCCAGCAGTTGGAGGCGGGAGGGCTACTTGGGGACGCAGTATTTT
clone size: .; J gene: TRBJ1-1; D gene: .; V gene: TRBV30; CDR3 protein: CAWTFRENTEAFF; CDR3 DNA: TGTGCCTGGACGTTCAGGGAGAACACTGAAGCTTTCTTT
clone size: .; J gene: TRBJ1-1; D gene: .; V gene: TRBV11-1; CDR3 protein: CASTLSGEDTEAFF; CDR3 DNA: TGTGCCAGCACTTTATCCGGGGAAGACACTGAAGCTTTCTTT
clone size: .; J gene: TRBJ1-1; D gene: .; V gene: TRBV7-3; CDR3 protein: CASSLNPGDTEAFF; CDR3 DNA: TGTGCCAGCAGCTTAAATCCAGGGGACACTGAAGCTTTCTTT
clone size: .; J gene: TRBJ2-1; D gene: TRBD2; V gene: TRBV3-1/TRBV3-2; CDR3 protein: CASSQETSGTNEQFF; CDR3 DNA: TGTGCCAGCAGCCAAGAGACTAGCGGTACGAATGAGCAGTTCTTC
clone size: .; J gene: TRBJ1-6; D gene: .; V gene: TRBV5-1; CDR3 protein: CASSLVDSTSSPLHF; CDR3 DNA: TGCGCCAGCAGCTTGGTGGACAGTACTAGTTCACCCCTCCACTTT
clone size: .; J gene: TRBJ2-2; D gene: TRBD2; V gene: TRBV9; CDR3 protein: CASSATSVYTGELFF; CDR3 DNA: TGTGCCAGCAGCGCTACTAGCGTATACACCGGGGAGCTGTTTTTT
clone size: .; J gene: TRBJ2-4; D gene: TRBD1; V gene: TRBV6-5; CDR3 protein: CASRTGGNIQYF; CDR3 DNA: TGTGCCAGCAGGACAGGGGGAAACATTCAGTACTTC
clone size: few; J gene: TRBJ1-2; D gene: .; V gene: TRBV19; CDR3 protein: CASSIEGRNYGYTF; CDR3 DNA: TGTGCCAGTAGTATCGAGGGCCGGAACTATGGCTACACCTTC
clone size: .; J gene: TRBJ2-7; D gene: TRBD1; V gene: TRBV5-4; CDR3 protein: CASSIDRGSDEQYF; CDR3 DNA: TGTGCCAGCAGCATTGACAGGGGGAGCGACGAGCAGTACTTC
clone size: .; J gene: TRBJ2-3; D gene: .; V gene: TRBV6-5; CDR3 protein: CASSYGSGHTTDTQYF; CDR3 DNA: TGTGCCAGCAGTTACGGTTCGGGACATACCACAGATACGCAGTATTTT
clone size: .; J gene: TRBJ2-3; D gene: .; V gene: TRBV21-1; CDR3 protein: CASSKDPAGVTDTQYF; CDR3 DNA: TGTGCCAGCAGCAAAGACCCAGCGGGAGTCACAGATACGCAGTATTTT
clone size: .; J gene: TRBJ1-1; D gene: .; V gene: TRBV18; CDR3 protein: CASSPPLNTEAFF; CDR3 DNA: TGTGCCAGCTCACCTCCCTTGAACACTGAAGCTTTCTTT
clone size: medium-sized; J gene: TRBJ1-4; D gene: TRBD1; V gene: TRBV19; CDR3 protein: CASSLGQGGEKLFF; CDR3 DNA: TGTGCCAGTAGTCTGGGACAGGGAGGGGAAAAACTGTTTTTT
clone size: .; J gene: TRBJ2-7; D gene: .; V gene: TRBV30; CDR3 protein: CAWRDREGEQYF; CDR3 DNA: TGTGCCTGGAGGGACAGGGAGGGCGAGCAGTACTTC
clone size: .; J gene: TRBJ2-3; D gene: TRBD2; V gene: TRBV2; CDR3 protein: CASSPRTSGRTTDTQYF; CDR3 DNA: TGTGCCAGCAGTCCCCGGACTAGCGGGAGGACCACAGATACGCAGTATTTT
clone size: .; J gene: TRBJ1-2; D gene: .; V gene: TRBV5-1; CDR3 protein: CASSPVVLTSYGYTF; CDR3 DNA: TGCGCCAGCAGCCCCGTTGTTTTAACATCCTATGGCTACACCTTC
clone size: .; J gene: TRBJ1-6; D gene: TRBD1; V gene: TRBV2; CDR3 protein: CASRAGTGHSPLHF; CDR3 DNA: TGTGCCAGCAGGGCCGGGACAGGGCACTCTCCCCTCCACTTT
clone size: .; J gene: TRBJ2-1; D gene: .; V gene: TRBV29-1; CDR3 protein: CSVDRGNEQFF; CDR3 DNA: TGCAGCGTTGACCGGGGCAATGAGCAGTTCTTC
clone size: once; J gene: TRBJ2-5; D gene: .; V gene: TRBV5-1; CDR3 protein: CASSLRAGYQETQYF; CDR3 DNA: TGCGCCAGCAGCTTGAGGGCAGGGTACCAAGAGACCCAGTACTTC
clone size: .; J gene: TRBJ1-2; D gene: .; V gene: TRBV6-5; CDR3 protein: CASSTTVGGGYTF; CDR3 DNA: TGTGCCAGCAGTACGACAGTGGGTGGCGGCTACACCTTC
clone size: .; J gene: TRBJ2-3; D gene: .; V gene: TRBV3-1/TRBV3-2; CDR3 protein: CASSPKRAQDADTQYF; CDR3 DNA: TGTGCCAGCAGCCCTAAAAGGGCACAGGACGCAGATACGCAGTATTTT
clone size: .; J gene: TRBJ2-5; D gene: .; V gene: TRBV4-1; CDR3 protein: CASSQPGVETQYF; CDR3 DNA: TGCGCCAGCAGCCAACCGGGGGTGGAGACCCAGTACTTC
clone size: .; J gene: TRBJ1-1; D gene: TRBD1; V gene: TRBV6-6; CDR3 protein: CASRGTGTGGVTEAFF; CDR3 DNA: TGTGCCAGCAGGGGAACCGGGACAGGGGGCGTCACAGAAGCTTTCTTT
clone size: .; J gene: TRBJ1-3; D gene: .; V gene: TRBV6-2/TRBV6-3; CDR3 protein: CASGRDSYSGNTIYF; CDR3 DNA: TGTGCCAGCGGCCGAGACAGTTACTCTGGAAACACCATATATTTT
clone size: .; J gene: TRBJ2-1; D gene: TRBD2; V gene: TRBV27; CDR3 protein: CASSLVVAGGRPLNEQFF; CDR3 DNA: TGTGCCAGCAGCCTCGTCGTAGCGGGAGGGCGCCCCCTCAATGAGCAGTTCTTC
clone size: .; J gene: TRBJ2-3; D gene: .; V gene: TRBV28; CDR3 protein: CASSTIAADTQYF; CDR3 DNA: TGTGCCAGCAGCACTATTGCGGCAGATACGCAGTATTTT